This T cell receptor (beta chain) comes out of a study of T cell changes during pregnancy in multiple sclerosis. This CDR3 has 15 residues. Germline-derived CDR1 and CDR2 are LNHDA and SQIVND (reference sequence). V shed 5 bases and J shed 6 bases, with 17 bases lying between them. TCRdb's copy holds only in-frame clones and misses some; the assay was immunoSEQ multiplex PCR. Of about 41,000 clones in the sample, around 93% were seen once. This receptor was identified in a female donor with multiple sclerosis, enrolled in a pregnancy study. Here the sequenced sample was CD8+ T cells from peripheral blood mononuclear cells, taken in the third trimester of pregnancy. V and J are TRBV19 and TRBJ2-1; tentative D call: TRBD1 (5 bases). CDR3 protein: CASSPDTRGSNEQFF. CDR3 DNA sequence: TGTGCCAGTAGTCCGGACACTCGTGGATCCAATGAGCAGTTCTTC.